Listed here are 25 T cell receptor beta chains from one sample, sequenced in a study of T cell changes during pregnancy in multiple sclerosis. Clones were sequenced by immunoSEQ multiplex PCR, and TCRdb holds only the in-frame ones, with some missing. The profile shows tens of thousands of clones, 80% to 95% of them singletons. The sequenced sample was peripheral blood, obtained before pregnancy. These receptors all come from a female donor with multiple sclerosis, enrolled in a pregnancy study.

Written as DNA, the CDR3 is TGTGCCAGCAGCTTAGTAGGGACACGAGCGGGAGGGAACGAGCAGTACTTC. Its translation: CASSLVGTRAGGNEQYF. The V call is TRBV7-8, the J call TRBJ2-7; 10 positions agree with TRBD2. Germline V gene sequence: CDR1 SGHVS, CDR2 FQNEAQ. CDR3 length: 17 residues. J was trimmed by 5 bases and V by 1 base; bases with no gene match: 11.

The chain combines TRBV5-1 with TRBJ2-3; 9 positions agree with TRBD1. CDR1 is SGHRS and CDR2 is YFSETQ in the germline V gene. There are 14 residues in the CDR3. V shed 5 bases, J shed 4 bases, and the junction held 5 bases outside the gene matches. Written as DNA, the CDR3 is TGCGCCAGCAGTCACGGGACAGGGCCAGATACGCAGTATTTT. It translates to CASSHGTGPDTQYF.

As DNA, the CDR3 is TGTGCCAGCAGTGACGTAGGGCAACTCCACAACCTAGCCTCCTACGAGCAGTACTTC. Protein product: CASSDVGQLHNLASYEQYF. The chain recombines TRBV2 with TRBJ2-7; possible D gene TRBD2, 5 bases. Germline CDR1 SNHLY, CDR2 FYNNEI. V shed 3 bases and J shed 0 bases, with 24 bases lying between them. CDR3 length equals 19 residues. Filled out from reference TRBV2 and TRBJ2-7, the complete variable domain reads EPEVTQTPSHQVTQMGQEVILRCVPISNHLYFYWYRQILGQKVEFLVSFYNNEISEKSEIFDDQFSVERPDGSNFTLKIRSTKLEDSAMYFCASSDVGQLHNLASYEQYFGPGTRLTVT.

The CDR3 spells CASGAQGEETQYF. In nucleotides, the CDR3 is TGTGCTAGTGGAGCACAGGGGGAAGAGACCCAGTACTTC. The chain employs TRBV12-5 and TRBJ2-5, with 8 bases identical to TRBD1. Trimming took 6 bases from V and 3 from J; bases not matched to a gene: 3. Germline values: CDR1 LGHNT, CDR2 FRNRAP. This CDR3 comprises 13 residues.

This chain joins TRBV20-1 and TRBJ1-5; D is possibly TRBD1 (6 bases). The CDR3 is 11 residues long. Trimming removed 6 bases at V and 12 bases at J, with 15 bases between. Germline-derived CDR1 and CDR2 are DFQATT and SNEGSKA (reference sequence). This CDR3 reads CSADTGPGQHF. The CDR3 nucleotides read TGCAGTGCCGATACAGGGCCCGGCCAGCATTTT.

The chain links TRBV7-9 to TRBJ2-6; TRBD1 aligns across 10 bases. This CDR3 contains 17 residues. Per germline, CDR1 SEHNR and CDR2 FQNEAQ (reference sequence). V was clipped by 5 bases and J by 6 bases; unmatched bases: 10. In DNA form, the CDR3 reads TGTGCCAGCAGCACGGGGACAGGGGCCGCGTCGGCCAACGTCCTGACTTTC. Its protein is CASSTGTGAASANVLTF.

The chain employs TRBV6-6 and TRBJ1-1; no clear D. The CDR3 spans 13 residues. Germline assignment: CDR1 MNHNY and CDR2 SVGAGI (reference sequence). The V gene lost 4 bases and the J gene lost 0 bases, with 6 bases spanning the gap. The CDR3 spells CASSFAVNTEAFF. The CDR3 nucleotides read TGTGCCAGCAGTTTCGCAGTGAACACTGAAGCTTTCTTT.

There are a few counts of this clone. V is TRBV12-5 and J is TRBJ1-1; D gene unclear. Trimming stripped 4 bases from V and 3 bases from J, with 9 bases between. The CDR3 spans 13 residues. Germline CDR1 is LGHNT and CDR2 is FRNRAP. CDR3 nucleotide sequence: TGTGCTAGTGGTTCCCCCGGGGACACTGAAGCTTTCTTT. The encoded protein is CASGSPGDTEAFF.

V usage is TRBV28 and J usage is TRBJ2-3, with TRBD2 matching over 9 bases. V dropped 5 bases and J dropped 1; count of bases not matched to a gene: 10. CDR3 length: 17 residues. Looked up from germline, CDR1 is MDHEN and CDR2 is SYDVKM. CDR3 residues: CASSGGLARGGTDTQYF. The CDR3 DNA reads TGTGCCAGCAGTGGAGGACTAGCGAGGGGAGGCACAGATACGCAGTATTTT.

The chain links TRBV19 to TRBJ1-5; 7 nucleotides agree with TRBD1. Germline lookup yields CDR1 LNHDA and CDR2 SQIVND (reference sequence). J gave up 7 bases and V 3 bases, and 6 bases lay outside the gene matches. The CDR3 consists of 14 residues. The CDR3 nucleotides are TGTGCCAGTAGTATGGGACAGAGGGGACAGCCCCAGCATTTT. Its protein is CASSMGQRGQPQHF.

The DNA of the CDR3 is TGTGCCAGCAGCCAGACTAGAGTAGGGAATGAGCAGTTCTTC. It yields the protein CASSQTRVGNEQFF. The V and J genes are TRBV4-2 and TRBJ2-1; a weak D match, TRBD2 (6 bases). The CDR3 extends over 14 amino acids. V dropped 3 bases and J dropped 7 bases, with 13 bases sitting between them. CDR1 and CDR2 (germline): LGHNA, YNFKEQ.

V usage is TRBV6-6 and J usage is TRBJ1-5; D is ambiguous. V shed 0 bases and J shed 4 bases, with 7 bases lying between them. CDR3 size: 14 residues. Germline V lookup: CDR1 MNHNY, CDR2 SVGAGI (reference sequence). CDR3: CASSYSTPNQPQHF. The CDR3 nucleotides are TGTGCCAGCAGTTACTCTACACCAAATCAGCCCCAGCATTTT.

This chain connects TRBV15 to TRBJ1-5, with 7 bases that match TRBD1. The CDR3 consists of 14 residues. Germline V CDR1 and CDR2: LNHNV, YYDKDF (reference sequence). Trimming at V came to 4 bases and at J to 4 bases, leaving 4 bases not matched to a gene. CDR3: CATSTGQPNQPQHF. Written as DNA, the CDR3 is TGTGCCACCAGCACGGGACAGCCGAATCAGCCCCAGCATTTT.

The chain carries TRBV19 and TRBJ2-1; 10 bases agree with TRBD1. Germline CDR1 LNHDA, CDR2 SQIVND (reference sequence). The CDR3 runs to 15 residues. With 6 bases clipped from V and 2 bases from J, the junction kept 4 bases outside the gene matches. CDR3 residues: CASSPGTGAYNEQFF. CDR3 coding DNA: TGTGCCAGTAGCCCCGGGACAGGGGCCTACAATGAGCAGTTCTTC.

J is TRBJ1-5 and V is TRBV28; tentatively, D is TRBD1 (5 bases). The CDR3 has 16 amino acids. CDR1 and CDR2 from the germline V gene are MDHEN and SYDVKM. V shed 6 bases and J shed 0 bases, with 15 bases lying between them. In DNA form, the CDR3 reads TGTGCCAGCAGATCGACAGTCGATTATAGCAATCAGCCCCAGCATTTT. Translating gives CASRSTVDYSNQPQHF.

The gene calls are TRBV11-2 and TRBJ2-7; 9 bases line up with TRBD1. Germline values: CDR1 SGHAT, CDR2 FQNNGV. V lost 4 bases to trimming and J lost 10 bases; unmatched junction nucleotides: 14. This CDR3 has 15 residues. CDR3 nucleotides: TGTGCCAGCAGCTCTTCCCCCGGGACAGGGTCTCTCCAGTACTTC. Translation gives CASSSSPGTGSLQYF.

This clone appeared a few times. Here the CDR3 DNA reads TGTGCTAGTGTATTAGTTGAAGCTTTCTTT. Translated: CASVLVEAFF. The chain employs TRBV12-5 and TRBJ1-1; D gene uncertain. V gave up 7 bases and J gave up 7 bases, with 7 bases separating them. There are 10 residues in the CDR3. Germline lookup yields CDR1 LGHNT and CDR2 FRNRAP.

The rearrangement joins TRBV11-2 to TRBJ2-7, with a possible D match to TRBD2 (6 bases). In germline, CDR1 is SGHAT, CDR2 FQNNGV. There are 15 residues in the CDR3. Trimming removed 0 bases at V and 0 bases at J, with 9 bases between. CDR3 nucleotide sequence: TGTGCCAGCAGCTTAGAGCGGGGCTCCTCCTACGAGCAGTACTTC. Translated: CASSLERGSSYEQYF. The full variable domain, its missing parts supplied by reference TRBV11-2 and TRBJ2-7, is EAGVAQSPRYKIIEKRQSVAFWCNPISGHATLYWYQQILGQGPKLLIQFQNNGVVDDSQLPKDRFSAERLKGVDSTLKIQPAKLEDSAVYLCASSLERGSSYEQYFGPGTRLTVT.

The CDR3 sequence is CASSLGRSVLFF. The CDR3 DNA reads as TGTGCCAGCAGCTTAGGGAGGAGCGTGCTGTTTTTT. The chain carries TRBV7-9 and TRBJ1-4, with D uncertain. Germline CDR1 is SEHNR and CDR2 is FQNEAQ (reference sequence). This CDR3 comprises 12 residues. V lost 1 base to trimming and J lost 14 bases, with 11 bases between them.

The gene calls are TRBV5-4 and TRBJ1-4; D is ambiguous. The CDR3 is 14 residues long. Trimming pared 3 bases from V and 5 bases from J, leaving 11 bases between. Germline CDR1 reads SGHNT; CDR2 reads YYREEE (reference sequence). CDR3 loop: CASSSKTENEKLFF. The CDR3 DNA reads as TGTGCCAGCAGCTCCAAAACAGAGAATGAAAAACTGTTTTTT.

The rearrangement links TRBV2 to TRBJ2-7, with D perhaps TRBD1 (5 bases). This CDR3 is 13 amino acids long. Trimming left V 4 bases short and J 5 bases short, with 12 bases between. Germline CDR1 reads SNHLY; CDR2 reads FYNNEI. In DNA, the CDR3 is TGTGCCAGCAGTGGACAGTGGTCCGACGAGCAGTACTTC. It specifies CASSGQWSDEQYF.

The chain is built from TRBV30 and TRBJ2-2; TRBD1 is a possible D gene (5 bases). From germline, CDR1 is GTSNPN and CDR2 SVGIG (reference sequence). This CDR3 region has 12 residues. Trimming took off 0 bases at V and 6 bases at J, with 5 bases between the two ends. This CDR3 is CAWSVQAGELFF. The CDR3, as DNA: TGTGCCTGGAGTGTACAGGCCGGGGAGCTGTTTTTT.

The rearrangement links TRBV9 to TRBJ1-3; a possible D gene is TRBD1 (6 bases). Germline V gene data show CDR1 as SGDLS and CDR2 as YYNGEE. This CDR3 is 19 amino acids long. V lost 3 bases, J lost 0 bases, and 22 bases lay in between. CDR3 residues: CASSGRTADGIVSGNTIYF. The CDR3 nucleotides read TGTGCCAGCAGCGGGCGGACAGCGGATGGCATAGTCTCTGGAAACACCATATATTTT.

The chain has TRBV5-4 and TRBJ1-1; a possible D gene is TRBD1 (6 bases). This CDR3 region has 15 residues. Germline assignment: CDR1 SGHNT and CDR2 YYREEE (reference sequence). V lost 0 bases to trimming and J lost 5 bases, with 14 bases between them. CDR3 region: CASSLAGQPRTEAFF. As DNA, the CDR3 is TGTGCCAGCAGCTTGGCCGGACAGCCAAGGACTGAAGCTTTCTTT.

The chain recombines TRBV9 with TRBJ2-1; 9 bases fit TRBD1. V was clipped by 2 bases and J by 2 bases; unmatched bases: 2. In germline, CDR1 is SGDLS, CDR2 YYNGEE. The CDR3 contains 15 residues. The chain's CDR3 is CASSVGQGPYNEQFF. CDR3 in DNA: TGTGCCAGCAGCGTGGGACAGGGCCCCTACAATGAGCAGTTCTTC. Drawing the rest from reference TRBV9 and TRBJ2-1, the complete variable domain is DSGVTQTPKHLITATGQRVTLRCSPRSGDLSVYWYQQSLDQGLQFLIQYYNGEERAKGNILERFSAQQFPDLHSELNLSSLELGDSALYFCASSVGQGPYNEQFFGPGTRLTVL.